Following are 29 T cell receptor beta chains from one sample sequenced in a study of T cell responses to AZD1222 COVID-19 vaccine. This table comes from immunoSEQ multiplex PCR, and its TCRdb copy is limited to in-frame clones, with some not included. This repertoire shows 130,000 to 150,000 clones, over 85% found once; its top ten account for approximately 1.7%. The specimen comprised peripheral blood, sampled on day 0 of AZD1222 vaccination. The source is an adult in good health.

The chain links TRBV4-1 to TRBJ2-2, with TRBD2 matching over 7 bases. The germline V gene has CDR1 MGHRA and CDR2 YSYEKL. The J segment lost 2 bases and the V segment lost 3 bases, leaving 9 bases of the junction unmatched. The CDR3 runs to 17 residues. The CDR3 spells CASSHASGTTNTGELFF. The CDR3 region has the DNA TGCGCCAGCAGCCATGCCTCCGGGACTACCAACACCGGGGAGCTGTTTTTT.

This clone was recorded only once. The rearrangement links TRBV6-5 to TRBJ2-7; no firm D call. This CDR3 region has 13 residues. V was cut by 5 bases and J by 6 bases, with 14 bases left in between. Germline CDR1 MNHEY, CDR2 SVGAGI. CDR3: CASSQSDASEQYF. The CDR3 nucleotides read TGTGCCAGCAGTCAATCGGATGCATCCGAGCAGTACTTC.

V is TRBV9 and J is TRBJ1-1; weak D call: TRBD1 (5 bases). The CDR3 sequence is 14 residues long. Deletions cut 0 bases from V and 1 base from J, with 7 bases between. Per the germline V gene, CDR1 is SGDLS and CDR2 is YYNGEE. CDR3 region: CASSVATENTEAFF. The CDR3 DNA sequence: TGTGCCAGCAGCGTAGCGACAGAGAACACTGAAGCTTTCTTT.

The chain is built from TRBV2 and TRBJ1-2; possibly TRBD1 for D (6 bases). Germline CDR1 SNHLY, CDR2 FYNNEI. CDR3 length: 13 amino acids. The V end lost 7 bases, the J end lost 2 bases, and 11 bases lay between the germline ends. CDR3 amino acids: CASTQGPNYGYTF. CDR3 DNA: TGTGCCAGCACGCAGGGGCCGAACTATGGCTACACCTTC.

V and J are TRBV3-1 (or the pseudogene TRBV3-2) and TRBJ2-7, with 8 bases aligning to TRBD2. The V gene's germline CDR1 is LGHDT and CDR2 YNNKEL (reference sequence). The CDR3 contains 16 residues. J was trimmed by 2 bases and V by 2 bases; bases with no gene match: 8. The CDR3 here is CASSQYPGLVTYEQYF. CDR3 sequence (DNA): TGTGCCAGCAGCCAATACCCGGGACTAGTGACCTACGAGCAGTACTTC.

The rearrangement links TRBV30 to TRBJ2-1; maybe TRBD2 (6 bases). Germline V gene lookup returns CDR1 GTSNPN and CDR2 SVGIG (reference sequence). This CDR3 comprises 14 residues. Deletions cut 2 bases from V and 3 bases from J, with 11 bases between. The CDR3 region is CAWSPRGFYNEQFF. The CDR3 region has the DNA TGTGCCTGGAGTCCCCGGGGGTTCTACAATGAGCAGTTCTTC. Based on the CDR3 plus reference TRBV30 and TRBJ2-1, the full variable domain is SQTIHQWPATLVQPVGSPLSLECTVEGTSNPNLYWYRQAAGRGLQLLFYSVGIGQISSEVPQNLSASRPQDRQFILSSKKLLLSDSGFYLCAWSPRGFYNEQFFGPGTRLTVL.

V and J are TRBV7-3 and TRBJ2-1; 8 nucleotides match TRBD2. Looked up from germline, CDR1 is SGHTA and CDR2 is FQGTGA. V trimming: 5 bases; J trimming: 9 bases; junction bases outside the gene matches: 15. The CDR3 has 16 amino acids. CDR3 protein: CASSVAAAGVAGEQFF. The DNA for the CDR3 is TGTGCCAGCAGCGTAGCAGCAGCGGGAGTGGCCGGTGAGCAGTTCTTC.

CDR3 in amino acids: CASSWGDGTEAFF. CDR3 coding DNA: TGTGCCAGTTCCTGGGGCGACGGCACTGAAGCTTTCTTT. V usage is TRBV19 and J usage is TRBJ1-1, with TRBD1 as a possible D gene (5 bases). The germline V gene has CDR1 LNHDA and CDR2 SQIVND (reference sequence). V lost 8 bases to trimming and J lost 4 bases, with 14 bases between them. This CDR3 is 13 amino acids long. Drawing the rest from reference TRBV19 and TRBJ1-1, the complete variable domain is DGGITQSPKYLFRKEGQNVTLSCEQNLNHDAMYWYRQDPGQGLRLIYYSQIVNDFQKGDIAEGYSVSREKKESFPLTVTSAQKNPTAFYLCASSWGDGTEAFFGQGTRLTVV.

The gene calls are TRBV28 and TRBJ2-7, with D possibly being TRBD1 (7 bases). The CDR3 sequence is 15 residues long. From germline, CDR1 is MDHEN and CDR2 SYDVKM. Trimming removed 3 bases at V and 3 bases at J, with 15 bases between. CDR3 protein: CASSFAGQWDYEQYF. CDR3 DNA sequence: TGTGCCAGCAGTTTCGCGGGACAGTGGGACTACGAGCAGTACTTC. The complete variable domain, with remaining parts taken from reference TRBV28 and TRBJ2-7, reads DVKVTQSSRYLVKRTGEKVFLECVQDMDHENMFWYRQDPGLGLRLIYFSYDVKMKEKGDIPEGYSVSREKKERFSLILESASTNQTSMYLCASSFAGQWDYEQYFGPGTRLTVT.

V gene TRBV7-9 combines with J gene TRBJ2-3; D not certain. Trimming took 0 bases from V and 0 from J, leaving 4 bases between them. The length of the CDR3 is 14 residues. Looked up from germline, CDR1 is SEHNR and CDR2 is FQNEAQ (reference sequence). The CDR3 bases are TGTGCCAGCAGCTTAGCCGCTAGCACAGATACGCAGTATTTT. Translation: CASSLAASTDTQYF.

The V gene is TRBV6-2 or TRBV6-3, the J gene TRBJ1-6; D gene ambiguous. The CDR3 runs 15 residues. The ends were cut back, 2 bases at V and 4 bases at J, with 9 bases in the middle. Germline V gives CDR1 MNHEY, CDR2 SVGEGT. CDR3 sequence (DNA): TGTGCCAGCAGTTACAGTTCGCGGTATAATTCACCCCTCCACTTT. It encodes CASSYSSRYNSPLHF.

This sequence joins TRBV5-1 and TRBJ2-5, with TRBD1 matching 8 bases. The CDR3 has 18 residues. Germline CDR1 SGHRS, CDR2 YFSETQ. The J segment lost 3 bases and the V segment lost 0 bases, leaving 13 bases of the junction unmatched. CDR3 sequence reads: CASSLGPGTGLREETQYF. The CDR3 DNA reads as TGCGCCAGCAGCTTGGGGCCCGGGACAGGTCTTCGGGAAGAGACCCAGTACTTC.

The rearrangement joins TRBV9 to TRBJ1-1; possible D gene TRBD1, 6 bases. Deletions cut 5 bases from V and 4 bases from J, with 18 bases between. Germline loops: CDR1 SGDLS, CDR2 YYNGEE. The CDR3 covers 15 residues. CDR3 bases: TGTGCCAGCAGTCGATCCAGGGGTGGGGGCACTGAAGCTTTCTTT. This translates into CASSRSRGGGTEAFF.

This rearrangement joins TRBV5-1 to TRBJ2-7; D might be TRBD1 or TRBD2, each matching 5 bases. The CDR3 has 15 amino acids. Germline V gene data show CDR1 as SGHRS and CDR2 as YFSETQ. Trimming cost V 4 bases and J 0 bases, with 14 bases left between them. The CDR3 DNA reads TGCGCCAGCAGCCAACTGCCAGGGAGCTCCTACGAGCAGTACTTC. Its translation: CASSQLPGSSYEQYF.

V and J are TRBV27 and TRBJ2-7, with 10 bases aligning to TRBD2. With V trimmed by 6 bases and J by 2 bases, 4 bases remained unmatched. CDR1 MNHEY and CDR2 SMNVEV come from the germline V gene (reference sequence). CDR3 length: 14 residues. The CDR3 region has the DNA TGTGCCAGCAGCCCCGGGACTAGCGCCTACGAGCAGTACTTC. Its protein is CASSPGTSAYEQYF.

The rearrangement joins TRBV2 to TRBJ2-7; 11 bases align to TRBD2. Per germline, CDR1 SNHLY and CDR2 FYNNEI. CDR3 length: 14 amino acids. The junction had 4 bases not matched to a gene; V was cut back by 4 bases and J by 5 bases. CDR3 sequence reads: CASSGLAGWNEQYF. In nucleotides, the CDR3 is TGTGCCAGCAGTGGACTAGCGGGATGGAACGAGCAGTACTTC. The whole variable domain, filled in from reference TRBV2 and TRBJ2-7, reads EPEVTQTPSHQVTQMGQEVILRCVPISNHLYFYWYRQILGQKVEFLVSFYNNEISEKSEIFDDQFSVERPDGSNFTLKIRSTKLEDSAMYFCASSGLAGWNEQYFGPGTRLTVT.

This clone was observed once. The chain has TRBV7-2 and TRBJ2-7; 8 bases line up with TRBD2. CDR1 is SGHTA, CDR2 FQGNSA, per germline. This CDR3 contains 16 residues. V trimming: 5 bases; J trimming: 0 bases; junction bases outside the gene matches: 9. The chain's CDR3 is CASSILGGRSSYEQYF. The CDR3 region has the DNA TGTGCCAGCAGCATACTAGGCGGGAGGAGCTCCTACGAGCAGTACTTC.

The rearrangement joins TRBV9 to TRBJ2-7; D may correspond to TRBD1 or TRBD2 (6 bases each). V was trimmed by 7 bases and J by 5 bases, leaving 19 bases between them. This CDR3 is built from 14 residues. In germline, CDR1 is SGDLS, CDR2 YYNGEE. The DNA of the CDR3 is TGTGCCAGCGGACCCGTCAGGGGAGGCAACGAGCAGTACTTC. Protein sequence: CASGPVRGGNEQYF.

The genes are TRBV6-5 and TRBJ2-5; 9 nucleotides match TRBD1. V lost 5 bases to trimming and J lost 5 bases; unmatched junction nucleotides: 9. The CDR3 is made up of 15 amino acids. CDR1 and CDR2 from the germline V gene are MNHEY and SVGAGI. The CDR3, as DNA: TGTGCCAGCAGTACACCGGGACAGGGAGTTGAGACCCAGTACTTC. Its translation is CASSTPGQGVETQYF.

The rearrangement joins TRBV5-1 to TRBJ1-4, with D uncertain. Trimming stripped 0 bases from V and 5 bases from J, with 8 bases between. The CDR3 runs 14 residues. Germline-derived CDR1 and CDR2 are SGHRS and YFSETQ. The CDR3 protein is CASSLARLNEKLFF. As DNA, the CDR3 is TGCGCCAGCAGCTTGGCCCGGTTAAATGAAAAACTGTTTTTT.

This clone has a single count. The gene calls are TRBV24-1 and TRBJ2-7, with 7 bases that match TRBD1. Germline V gene lookup returns CDR1 KGHDR and CDR2 SFDVKD. Germline trimming cut 3 bases from V and 7 bases from J; bases unmatched to any gene: 8. There are 14 residues in the CDR3. CDR3 in amino acids: CATSDPRDRGEQYF. CDR3 bases: TGTGCCACCAGTGATCCTCGGGACAGAGGAGAGCAGTACTTC.

The V call is TRBV23-1, the J call TRBJ1-2; a weak D match, TRBD1 (6 bases). TRBV23-1 falls under the ORF class, with uncertain function. Trimming removed 7 bases at V and 4 bases at J, with 19 bases between. The CDR3 covers 15 residues. The chain's CDR3 is CASTGQSGVSYGYTF. The CDR3 DNA reads TGCGCCAGCACGGGACAATCAGGGGTTAGCTATGGCTACACCTTC.

The chain joins TRBV18 to TRBJ2-3; possibly TRBD2 for D (5 bases). This CDR3 is built from 15 residues. Germline CDR1 is KGHSH and CDR2 is LQKENI. Trimming took off 1 base at V and 1 base at J, with 9 bases between the two ends. CDR3: CASSPQGSGTDTQYF. The DNA for the CDR3 is TGTGCCAGCTCACCACAGGGTAGCGGCACAGATACGCAGTATTTT.

The rearrangement uses TRBV6-1 and TRBJ2-3, with 8 bases that match TRBD2. The CDR3 consists of 13 residues. After removal of 8 bases from V and 4 bases from J, the junction contained 5 bases not matched to a gene. Per germline, CDR1 MNHNS and CDR2 SASEGT. CDR3 in amino acids: CASGAGEADTQYF. In DNA, the CDR3 is TGTGCCAGCGGAGCGGGAGAGGCAGATACGCAGTATTTT.

CDR3 amino acids: CATDRGDEQFF. CDR3 bases: TGTGCCACTGACAGGGGTGATGAGCAGTTCTTC. V is TRBV24-1 and J is TRBJ2-1, with 8 bases matching TRBD1. V shed 10 bases and J 8 bases; nucleotides not matched to a gene: 3. Germline loops: CDR1 KGHDR, CDR2 SFDVKD. This CDR3 has 11 residues.

The chain carries TRBV10-3 and TRBJ1-2; D might be TRBD1 (5 bases). The V end lost 6 bases, the J end lost 1 base, and 12 bases lay between the germline ends. This CDR3 contains 14 residues. CDR1 is ENHRY, CDR2 SYGVKD, per germline. The CDR3 is CAISRDGDNYGYTF. The CDR3 DNA reads as TGTGCCATCAGCCGGGACGGCGATAACTATGGCTACACCTTC.

V and J are TRBV12-3 or TRBV12-4 and TRBJ2-2, with D unresolved. V lost 3 bases to trimming and J lost 2 bases, with 1 base between them. CDR3 length: 12 residues. This chain's CDR3 is CASSFNTGELFF. The CDR3 DNA sequence: TGTGCCAGCAGTTTTAACACCGGGGAGCTGTTTTTT.

This sequence joins TRBV11-2 and TRBJ1-3; 7 bases map to TRBD1. Germline lookup yields CDR1 SGHAT and CDR2 FQNNGV. The CDR3 sequence is 14 residues long. Trimming removed 1 base from V and 4 bases from J; junction bases left unmatched: 1. The CDR3 DNA reads TGTGCCAGCAGCTTAGGGACAGGCGGAAACACCATATATTTT. Translating gives CASSLGTGGNTIYF.

The gene calls are TRBV5-1 and TRBJ2-4; D possibly corresponds to TRBD1 (6 bases). The CDR3 covers 14 residues. Looked up from germline, CDR1 is SGHRS and CDR2 is YFSETQ. The V gene lost 2 bases and the J gene lost 5 bases, with 11 bases spanning the gap. The CDR3 sequence is CASSLGGTENIQYF. CDR3 nucleotide sequence: TGCGCCAGCAGCTTAGGGGGAACGGAAAACATTCAGTACTTC. Drawing the rest from reference TRBV5-1 and TRBJ2-4, the complete variable domain is KAGVTQTPRYLIKTRGQQVTLSCSPISGHRSVSWYQQTPGQGLQFLFEYFSETQRNKGNFPGRFSGRQFSNSRSEMNVSTLELGDSALYLCASSLGGTENIQYFGAGTRLSVL.